The rows below give T cell receptor beta chains drawn from one sample of a study of T cells expressing NK-cell markers. TCRdb re-called the 5' RACE reads and shows each CDR3 protein once, DNA omitted. The clone table shows roughly 180,000 distinct CDR3 sequences, with the ten largest holding approximately 18%. The sample consisted of blood T cells: a sorted CD56 or NKG2C T cell subset, CD4+ or CD8+ T cells, or bulk PBMC T cells (not recorded which). The receptors were gathered from a woman aged 18 to 69 in good health. Each CDR3 is given with its conserved first and last residue.

v_gene	j_gene	CDR3aa
TRBV5-1	TRBJ2-7	CASSAQGLAGSYEQYF
TRBV12-3/TRBV12-4	TRBJ2-7	CASSFWDTRYEQYF
TRBV5-1	TRBJ2-3	CASSLLHGTDTQYF
TRBV12-3/TRBV12-4	TRBJ2-6	CASSLGPSGANVLTF
TRBV14	TRBJ1-1	CASSPNRRGTEAFF
TRBV5-1	TRBJ2-2	CASNDAGTSGSAVTGELFF
TRBV10-3	TRBJ1-5	CASGPGTANQPQHF
TRBV6-1	TRBJ2-1	CASSVRSSYNEQFF
TRBV18	TRBJ2-1	CASSQRTSGEGEQFF
TRBV24-1	TRBJ1-3	CATEGHSGNTIYF
TRBV6-1	TRBJ2-1	CASSGRTSSIEQFF
TRBV14	TRBJ2-7	CASSYGRDLYEQYF
TRBV5-6	TRBJ2-5	CASSLGGGALETQYF
TRBV27	TRBJ2-7	CASSWSTRMLAGGKIPDEQYF
TRBV10-3	TRBJ2-3	CAISVGPLDTQYF
TRBV29-1	TRBJ2-3	CSVPRGGDTQYF
TRBV5-1	TRBJ1-5	CASSPEGAVQPQHF
TRBV5-1	TRBJ1-4	CASSLQGASNEKLFF
TRBV20-1	TRBJ1-1	CSARRDRGSAFF
TRBV7-2	TRBJ2-5	CASSFGGKTQYF
TRBV4-1	TRBJ2-2	CASSQVLAGTGELFF
TRBV5-5	TRBJ2-1	CASSLVGGSVYNEQFF
TRBV5-1	TRBJ1-4	CASSTSQGGTNEKLFF
TRBV19	TRBJ1-6	CASSIEGDSPLHF
TRBV19	TRBJ2-1	CASSKGLAVYNEQFF
TRBV2	TRBJ1-1	CASSEEELGRGTEAFF
TRBV11-1	TRBJ1-5	CASSLALRGTHSNQPQHF
TRBV3-1	TRBJ2-5	CASSRFAADQETQYF
TRBV20-1	TRBJ2-1	CSARDPSGQGGYEQFF
TRBV7-3	TRBJ2-1	CASSSSGLAGPGNGQFF
TRBV29-1	TRBJ2-3	CSVGPAASTDTQYF
TRBV5-1	TRBJ1-5	CASSEDGNQPQHF
TRBV4-1	TRBJ2-1	CASSQGIRGAGTSGDNEQFF
TRBV5-4	TRBJ2-1	CASSFGLAGGTYNEQFF
TRBV5-1	TRBJ2-1	CASSLQGSEYNEQFF
TRBV5-6	TRBJ2-7	CASSLRQGISYEQYF
TRBV11-1	TRBJ1-4	CASSVDPRGYPDNEKLFF
TRBV5-1	TRBJ2-3	CASSLDPGAADTQYF
TRBV12-3/TRBV12-4	TRBJ2-7	CASSLGPEQYF
TRBV9	TRBJ2-3	CASSVDYGTSDTQYF
TRBV2	TRBJ2-2	CASSEAGLASGGELFF
TRBV18	TRBJ2-7	CASSPEGIYYEQYF
TRBV6-1	TRBJ2-3	CASSLIRDRAADTQYF
TRBV5-1	TRBJ2-1	CASSLGAPSYNEQFF
TRBV6-5	TRBJ2-7	CASSYSNSQSEQYF
TRBV12-3/TRBV12-4	TRBJ2-2	CASSLPPGLAGITGELFF
TRBV4-1	TRBJ2-2	CASSQTGLAQRYTGELFF
TRBV12-3/TRBV12-4	TRBJ2-3	CASRPDNTRTDTQYF
TRBV6-1	TRBJ2-7	CASSDRTGRGEQYF
TRBV5-1	TRBJ1-1	CASSLARVNTEAFF
TRBV14	TRBJ2-1	CASSQLGLAINEQFF
TRBV5-1	TRBJ2-3	CASSLAEKDTQYF
TRBV4-2	TRBJ2-1	CASSRPGTGYNEQFF
TRBV12-3/TRBV12-4	TRBJ1-6	CASSSGRPGSPLHF
TRBV20-1	TRBJ2-1	CSARSGPRRDTGKNEQFF